The 17 T cell receptor beta chains listed next were all sequenced from one sample in a study of blood T cell repertoires in COVID-19. Using immunoSEQ multiplex PCR, the repertoire was profiled, and TCRdb retains in-frame clones only, with some absent. This sample yields more than 350,000 clones, of which just under 90% are seen a single time; roughly a tenth belongs to the top ten. The sequencing input was PBMCs or T cells enriched from blood (not recorded which). These receptor sequences come from a woman aged 50 to 65 who had recovered from COVID-19.

The chain couples TRBV7-2 to TRBJ1-5, with 7 bases lining up with TRBD1. The CDR3 has 15 residues. Looked up from germline, CDR1 is SGHTA and CDR2 is FQGNSA. V lost 5 bases to trimming and J lost 7 bases; unmatched junction nucleotides: 11. Here the CDR3 DNA reads TGTGCCAGCAGCCAAGCGACAGGGACTGACCAGCCCCAGCATTTT. This translates into CASSQATGTDQPQHF.

The V gene is TRBV7-9, the J gene TRBJ1-5; D is possibly TRBD1 (5 bases). Germline V gives CDR1 SEHNR, CDR2 FQNEAQ (reference sequence). Deletions cut 5 bases from V and 4 bases from J, with 15 bases between. CDR3 length: 15 amino acids. The CDR3 is CASSRGVEGNQPQHF. CDR3 nucleotide sequence: TGTGCCAGCAGCCGGGGGGTGGAGGGAAATCAGCCCCAGCATTTT.

The V call is TRBV24-1, the J call TRBJ1-5; 7 bases line up with TRBD1. This CDR3 is built from 16 residues. Trimming at V came to 3 bases and at J to 1 base, leaving 5 bases not matched to a gene. Germline V gene lookup returns CDR1 KGHDR and CDR2 SFDVKD. CDR3 amino acids: CATSDPDRVSNQPQHF. The DNA of the CDR3 is TGTGCCACCAGTGATCCCGACAGGGTGAGCAATCAGCCCCAGCATTTT.

This chain connects TRBV19 to TRBJ1-2; 9 nucleotides match TRBD1. Germline lookup yields CDR1 LNHDA and CDR2 SQIVND (reference sequence). The CDR3 is 17 amino acids. J lost 1 base, V lost 6 bases, and 12 bases had no gene match. As DNA, the CDR3 is TGTGCCAGTAGCTTGCTCTGGTCGGACAGGGGTAACTATGGCTACACCTTC. This sequence encodes CASSLLWSDRGNYGYTF.

The chain carries TRBV4-2 and TRBJ2-3; D gene uncertain. Per the germline V gene, CDR1 is LGHNA and CDR2 is YNFKEQ. Trimming removed 2 bases at V and 7 bases at J, with 19 bases between. The CDR3 sequence is 16 residues long. The CDR3 nucleotides are TGTGCCAGCAGCCAAATTCCCACCAGTACACCAAATACGCAGTATTTT. Its translation is CASSQIPTSTPNTQYF.

In its sample, this clone was seen a few times. The CDR3 nucleotides are TGTGCCAGCAGCGTAGGTTATACAGGGGGTGGAAACACCATATATTTT. Translating gives CASSVGYTGGGNTIYF. The rearrangement joins TRBV9 to TRBJ1-3; 8 nucleotides match TRBD1. The CDR3 loop spans 16 amino acids. CDR1 is SGDLS and CDR2 is YYNGEE in the germline V gene. V gave up 0 bases and J gave up 3 bases; unmatched junction bases: 5.

V and J are TRBV3-1 (or the pseudogene TRBV3-2) and TRBJ2-7; 8 bases match TRBD1. CDR1 and CDR2 from the germline V gene are LGHDT and YNNKEL (reference sequence). CDR3 length: 12 amino acids. The V segment lost 4 bases and the J segment 6 bases; nucleotides outside the gene matches: 2. The CDR3 loop is CASSRTGLEQYF. CDR3 bases: TGTGCCAGCAGCCGGACAGGGCTCGAGCAGTACTTC.

The CDR3 loop reads CASRRGSGMNTEAFF. The CDR3 nucleotides read TGTGCCAGCAGGAGGGGGAGCGGAATGAACACTGAAGCTTTCTTT. The gene calls are TRBV28 and TRBJ1-1, with D possibly matching TRBD1 (6 bases). Germline values: CDR1 MDHEN, CDR2 SYDVKM. V gave up 6 bases and J gave up 0 bases, with 14 bases separating them. The CDR3 has 15 residues.

V and J are TRBV28 and TRBJ1-4; TRBD1 matches at 8 bases. Germline lookup yields CDR1 MDHEN and CDR2 SYDVKM. CDR3 length equals 14 residues. J lost 4 bases, V lost 7 bases, and 5 bases had no gene match. CDR3 residues: CASKPGGSNEKLFF. As DNA, the CDR3 is TGTGCCAGCAAACCAGGGGGCAGTAATGAAAAACTGTTTTTT.

The V gene is TRBV7-2, the J gene TRBJ1-1; no clear D gene. Trimming pared 7 bases from V and 1 base from J, leaving 10 bases between. The CDR3 contains 13 residues. Germline CDR1 reads SGHTA; CDR2 reads FQGNSA. This CDR3 reads CASTIYGNTEAFF. For the CDR3, the DNA is TGTGCCAGCACCATTTACGGGAACACTGAAGCTTTCTTT.

V usage is TRBV3-1 (or the pseudogene TRBV3-2) and J usage is TRBJ1-1, with a possible D match to TRBD1 (5 bases). V lost 1 base to trimming and J lost 7 bases, with 10 bases between them. CDR1 and CDR2 from the germline V gene are LGHDT and YNNKEL (reference sequence). CDR3 length: 13 residues. The CDR3 loop is CASSQVGGNEAFF. The CDR3 bases are TGTGCCAGCAGCCAAGTTGGGGGGAATGAAGCTTTCTTT.

Written as DNA, the CDR3 is TGTGCCAGCAGCTGGCGCGATGGAGGTTCCTACGAGCAGTACTTC. This encodes CASSWRDGGSYEQYF. The rearrangement uses TRBV27 and TRBJ2-7; tentatively, D is TRBD2 (5 bases). Deletions cut 6 bases from V and 1 base from J, with 16 bases between. Per the germline V gene, CDR1 is MNHEY and CDR2 is SMNVEV (reference sequence). The CDR3 has 15 amino acids.

This clone has more than one count but fewer than ten. The V gene is TRBV5-8, the J gene TRBJ1-1; 10 bases line up with TRBD1. This CDR3 contains 17 residues. Germline V gene lookup returns CDR1 SGHTS and CDR2 YDEGEE. Trimming removed 4 bases from V and 3 bases from J; junction bases left unmatched: 12. The CDR3: CASSPGTGVRVYTEAFF. The CDR3, as DNA: TGTGCCAGCAGCCCCGGGACAGGGGTCCGTGTGTACACTGAAGCTTTCTTT.

V gene TRBV28 combines with J gene TRBJ1-2, with D maybe TRBD1 (6 bases). Per germline, CDR1 MDHEN and CDR2 SYDVKM. Deletions cut 3 bases from V and 6 bases from J, with 8 bases between. This CDR3 comprises 12 residues. The CDR3 here is CASSLGGHGYTF. CDR3 coding DNA: TGTGCCAGCAGTTTGGGGGGGCATGGCTACACCTTC.

The chain recombines TRBV5-1 with TRBJ2-7; 10 bases line up with TRBD2. The junction had 5 bases not matched to a gene; V was cut back by 4 bases and J by 1 base. This CDR3 comprises 15 residues. Germline V gene sequence: CDR1 SGHRS, CDR2 YFSETQ. The CDR3, as DNA: TGCGCCAGCAGCCCCACTAGCGGGGCGTCCTACGAGCAGTACTTC. It is translated as CASSPTSGASYEQYF.

The chain has TRBV3-1 (or the pseudogene TRBV3-2) and TRBJ1-3; the D is unclear. V lost 1 base and J lost 2, with 15 bases in between. This CDR3 comprises 17 residues. The germline CDR1 and CDR2 sequences are LGHDT and YNNKEL (reference sequence). The CDR3 is CASSQGLVVAAGNTIYF. The CDR3 nucleotides are TGTGCCAGCAGCCAAGGATTGGTTGTGGCGGCTGGAAACACCATATATTTT.

The chain uses TRBV5-1 and TRBJ1-4; unclear D gene. The CDR3 runs 15 residues. The germline CDR1 and CDR2 sequences are SGHRS and YFSETQ. The V and J ends lost 0 bases and 3 bases respectively, with 9 bases between them. The CDR3, as DNA: TGCGCCAGCAGCTTGGGTGCAGGCTCTAATGAAAAACTGTTTTTT. Translating gives CASSLGAGSNEKLFF.